Shown below are 17 T cell receptor beta chains from a single sample sequenced in a study of beta chain features in type 1 diabetes. The authors reverse transcribed all of the isolated RNA, so sequencing captured expressed TCRB transcripts. The protocol was immunoSEQ multiplex PCR, while the TCRdb copy is restricted to in-frame clones and leaves out a portion. The table includes 450,000 or so clones, 10% to 12% detected once. The specimen was naive CD4+ T cells from blood. The receptors were sampled from a woman between 18 and 29 years old in good health.

This clone was counted only a few times. The chain has TRBV28 and TRBJ2-6; TRBD1 agrees at 8 bases. Germline CDR1 reads MDHEN; CDR2 reads SYDVKM. Trimming removed 2 bases from V and 0 bases from J; junction bases left unmatched: 6. This CDR3 is 18 amino acids long. The DNA for the CDR3 is TGTGCCAGCAGTTTACGACAGGGGACAGGCTCTGGGGCCAACGTCCTGACTTTC. This encodes CASSLRQGTGSGANVLTF.

This clone was seen only a few times. The chain is built from TRBV18 and TRBJ2-5; D gene unclear. CDR3 length: 12 residues. Germline V gene lookup returns CDR1 KGHSH and CDR2 LQKENI. Trimming took off 4 bases at V and 4 bases at J, with 7 bases between the two ends. The CDR3 protein is CASSLQRETQYF. CDR3 coding DNA: TGTGCCAGCTCACTTCAGCGAGAGACCCAGTACTTC. Full variable domain (remainder filled in from reference TRBV18 and TRBJ2-5): NAGVMQNPRHLVRRRGQEARLRCSPMKGHSHVYWYRQLPEEGLKFMVYLQKENIIDESGMPKERFSAEFPKEGPSILRIQQVVRGDSAAYFCASSLQRETQYFGPGTRLLVL.

This clone was counted only a few times. The genes are TRBV5-1 and TRBJ2-2; 7 bases fit TRBD2. The length of the CDR3 is 14 residues. Germline values: CDR1 SGHRS, CDR2 YFSETQ. Germline trimming cut 0 bases from V and 6 bases from J; bases unmatched to any gene: 2. The chain's CDR3 is CASSLVAGAGELFF. CDR3 in DNA: TGCGCCAGCAGCTTGGTGGCGGGAGCCGGGGAGCTGTTTTTT.

This chain joins TRBV7-2 and TRBJ2-3, with 9 nucleotides matching TRBD2. Germline trimming cut 6 bases from V and 0 bases from J; bases unmatched to any gene: 4. The CDR3 loop spans 15 amino acids. Germline V CDR1 and CDR2: SGHTA, FQGNSA. This CDR3 is CASRNLAGSTDTQYF. Here the CDR3 DNA reads TGTGCCAGCAGGAACCTAGCGGGGAGCACAGATACGCAGTATTTT.

This clone was counted a few times. One end of the junction does not line up with germline, which may come from a read error. The V gene is TRBV4-3, the J gene TRBJ2-1; 8 bases align to TRBD2. CDR3 size: 14 residues. The germline CDR1 and CDR2 sequences are LGHNA and YSLEER. Written as DNA, the CDR3 is TGCGCCAGCAGCCAAGTTCTAGCGGGTACCATGTCACTCTTC. Translating it yields CASSQVLAGTMSLF.

Here the CDR3 reads CASSLLRDTEAFF. The CDR3 DNA follows: TGTGCCAGCAGCTTACTCCGGGACACTGAAGCTTTCTTT. This rearrangement joins TRBV7-3 to TRBJ1-1, with D unresolved. CDR3 length equals 13 residues. Germline CDR1 SGHTA, CDR2 FQGTGA. The germline V and J ends were trimmed by 2 bases and 3 bases, with 7 bases remaining between them.

This clone occurred a few times. The CDR3: CASSLLDGYTF. CDR3 DNA sequence: TGTGCCAGCAGTTTGCTCGATGGCTACACCTTC. This rearrangement joins TRBV28 to TRBJ1-2; D remains ambiguous. Germline V gives CDR1 MDHEN, CDR2 SYDVKM. The ends were cut back, 3 bases at V and 6 bases at J, with 5 bases in the middle. The CDR3 consists of 11 residues.

Note on this clone: Other DNA sequences from this sample encode an identical CDR3 as well. This rearrangement joins TRBV18 to TRBJ2-2, with D unclear. Trimming cost V 3 bases and J 1 base, with 0 bases left between them. Germline-derived CDR1 and CDR2 are KGHSH and LQKENI. CDR3 size: 12 residues. The CDR3 region has the DNA TGTGCCAGCTCACCGAACACCGGGGAGCTGTTTTTT. This sequence encodes CASSPNTGELFF. The full variable domain, with the rest looked up from reference TRBV18 and TRBJ2-2, is NAGVMQNPRHLVRRRGQEARLRCSPMKGHSHVYWYRQLPEEGLKFMVYLQKENIIDESGMPKERFSAEFPKEGPSILRIQQVVRGDSAAYFCASSPNTGELFFGEGSRLTVL.

This clone was detected a few times. The J gene is TRBJ2-7, the V gene TRBV2; 12 nucleotides line up with TRBD1. This CDR3 contains 15 residues. Germline CDR1 and CDR2: SNHLY and FYNNEI. V shed 4 bases and J 10 bases; nucleotides not matched to a gene: 11. The CDR3 coding sequence is TGTGCCAGCAGTGTCACCGGGACAGGGGGCCAGGGACAGTACTTC. Translated, it gives CASSVTGTGGQGQYF.

This clone has only a few counts. V usage is TRBV11-2 and J usage is TRBJ2-1, with 8 bases aligning to TRBD2. This CDR3 has 16 amino acids. V was clipped by 5 bases and J by 0 bases; unmatched bases: 6. Looked up from germline, CDR1 is SGHAT and CDR2 is FQNNGV. The CDR3 is CASSPIAGSSYNEQFF. The DNA for the CDR3 is TGTGCCAGCAGCCCTATAGCGGGAAGCTCCTACAATGAGCAGTTCTTC. Based on the CDR3 plus reference TRBV11-2 and TRBJ2-1, the full variable domain is EAGVAQSPRYKIIEKRQSVAFWCNPISGHATLYWYQQILGQGPKLLIQFQNNGVVDDSQLPKDRFSAERLKGVDSTLKIQPAKLEDSAVYLCASSPIAGSSYNEQFFGPGTRLTVL.

There are a few counts of this clone. The J gene is TRBJ1-1, the V gene TRBV14, with TRBD1 as a possible D gene (6 bases). The germline V and J ends were trimmed by 4 bases and 4 bases, with 16 bases remaining between them. The germline CDR1 and CDR2 sequences are SGHDN and FVKESK. The CDR3 totals 15 residues. In DNA, the CDR3 is TGTGCCAGCAGCCCACTAGGGGGGCGCGGCACTGAAGCTTTCTTT. Residues: CASSPLGGRGTEAFF.

The V call is TRBV29-1, the J call TRBJ2-7, with TRBD2 identical over 12 bases. V lost 7 bases, J lost 4 bases, and 14 bases stayed unmatched. The CDR3 runs to 16 residues. The V gene's germline CDR1 is SQVTM and CDR2 ANQGSEA. CDR3 sequence: CSAHSPGLAGRYEQYF. DNA of the CDR3: TGCAGCGCCCACTCCCCTGGACTAGCGGGACGGTACGAGCAGTACTTC.

This clone has a handful of counts. The chain links TRBV9 to TRBJ1-1, with D possibly TRBD1 on 5 matching bases. The CDR3 contains 13 residues. CDR1 and CDR2 (germline): SGDLS, YYNGEE. Trimming cost V 1 base and J 11 bases, with 15 bases left between them. Here the CDR3 reads CASSVRAGTRAFF. The CDR3 DNA follows: TGTGCCAGCAGCGTACGAGCAGGGACTCGGGCTTTCTTT. The complete variable domain, with remaining parts taken from reference TRBV9 and TRBJ1-1, reads DSGVTQTPKHLITATGQRVTLRCSPRSGDLSVYWYQQSLDQGLQFLIQYYNGEERAKGNILERFSAQQFPDLHSELNLSSLELGDSALYFCASSVRAGTRAFFGQGTRLTVV.

The chain uses TRBV2 and TRBJ2-1; D unclear. Germline assignment: CDR1 SNHLY and CDR2 FYNNEI. With 4 bases removed from V and 0 bases from J, the gap between germline ends came to 10 bases. The length of the CDR3 is 15 residues. The CDR3 DNA sequence: TGTGCCAGCAGTGTGAAGCTTCCCTCCTACAATGAGCAGTTCTTC. It specifies CASSVKLPSYNEQFF.

The chain combines TRBV5-4 with TRBJ1-5; D is possibly TRBD1 (6 bases). Trimming stripped 5 bases from V and 0 bases from J, with 12 bases between. The CDR3 loop spans 15 amino acids. The germline V gene has CDR1 SGHNT and CDR2 YYREEE (reference sequence). CDR3 sequence reads: CASSMDSDSNQPQHF. The CDR3, as DNA: TGTGCCAGCAGTATGGACAGTGATAGCAATCAGCCCCAGCATTTT.

This chain links TRBV7-9 with TRBJ2-6; D unclear. The CDR3 contains 14 residues. Trimming left V 6 bases short and J 0 bases short, with 6 bases between. CDR1 is SEHNR, CDR2 FQNEAQ, per germline (reference sequence). CDR3 region: CASSPTSGANVLTF. CDR3 in DNA: TGTGCCAGCAGTCCAACCTCTGGGGCCAACGTCCTGACTTTC.

The chain has TRBV29-1 and TRBJ2-7; the D call may be TRBD1 or TRBD2 (6 bases each). The CDR3 has 18 amino acids. With 1 base removed from V and 0 bases from J, the gap between germline ends came to 22 bases. Germline V gene lookup returns CDR1 SQVTM and CDR2 ANQGSEA. Here the CDR3 reads CSVEARWRHGGASYEQYF. CDR3 nucleotides: TGCAGCGTTGAAGCCCGTTGGAGACACGGGGGCGCCTCCTACGAGCAGTACTTC.